Listed below are T cell receptor beta chains from one sample, sequenced in a study of immune evolution from preneoplasia to lung adenocarcinoma. Using immunoSEQ multiplex PCR, the repertoire was profiled, and TCRdb retains in-frame clones only, with some absent. Of about 6,500 clones listed, around 75% are singletons. Sequencing input: FFPE invasive lung adenocarcinoma tissue. All receptors come from a person between 55 and 70 years old with lung adenocarcinoma. CDR3s include the opening cysteine and the closing phenylalanine or tryptophan. D genes are given only for firm matches. Clone size is not always given. Where it is, it says once, few, many or a class for expanded clones.

d_call: .; j_call: TRBJ2-7; cdr3_length: 14; clone_size: .; v_call: TRBV11-2; cdr3_aa: CASSRGVLPYEQYF; cdr3_nt: TGTGCCAGCAGCCGAGGAGTTCTTCCCTACGAGCAGTACTTC
d_call: .; j_call: TRBJ1-1; cdr3_length: 13; clone_size: .; v_call: TRBV7-3; cdr3_aa: CASSFGRNTEAFF; cdr3_nt: TGTGCCAGCAGCTTCGGTCGGAACACTGAAGCTTTCTTT
d_call: TRBD2; j_call: TRBJ2-2; cdr3_length: 19; clone_size: .; v_call: TRBV7-9; cdr3_aa: CASSLRPGLADINTGELFF; cdr3_nt: TGTGCCAGCAGCTTACGGCCGGGACTAGCGGACATAAACACCGGGGAGCTGTTTTTT
d_call: TRBD2; j_call: TRBJ2-7; cdr3_length: 14; clone_size: .; v_call: TRBV28; cdr3_aa: CASSGTSGSYEQYF; cdr3_nt: TGTGCCAGCAGCGGGACTAGCGGATCCTACGAGCAGTACTTC
d_call: TRBD1; j_call: TRBJ1-2; cdr3_length: 11; clone_size: .; v_call: TRBV5-5; cdr3_aa: CAIGGPAGYTF; cdr3_nt: TGTGCCATAGGGGGCCCAGCTGGCTACACCTTC
d_call: TRBD1; j_call: TRBJ2-2; cdr3_length: 17; clone_size: .; v_call: TRBV4-1; cdr3_aa: CASSQGGRTGFHGELFF; cdr3_nt: TGCGCCAGCAGCCAAGGGGGAAGGACAGGGTTTCACGGGGAGCTGTTTTTT
d_call: .; j_call: TRBJ1-1; cdr3_length: 11; clone_size: .; v_call: TRBV29-1; cdr3_aa: CSVRREAEAFF; cdr3_nt: TGCAGCGTTCGGAGGGAGGCTGAAGCTTTCTTT
d_call: .; j_call: TRBJ2-5; cdr3_length: 15; clone_size: .; v_call: TRBV11-2; cdr3_aa: CASSLDLGEWETQYF; cdr3_nt: TGTGCCAGCAGCTTAGATCTGGGGGAGTGGGAGACCCAGTACTTC
d_call: .; j_call: TRBJ1-2; cdr3_length: 14; clone_size: .; v_call: TRBV28; cdr3_aa: CATTVYYGVSGYTF; cdr3_nt: TGTGCCACCACAGTTTATTATGGGGTGTCTGGCTACACCTTC
d_call: .; j_call: TRBJ2-5; cdr3_length: 15; clone_size: .; v_call: TRBV30; cdr3_aa: CAWSGAQGFAETQYF; cdr3_nt: TGTGCCTGGAGTGGCGCGCAGGGGTTCGCAGAGACCCAGTACTTC
d_call: TRBD2; j_call: TRBJ2-3; cdr3_length: 15; clone_size: .; v_call: TRBV9; cdr3_aa: CASSVDGRGTDTQYF; cdr3_nt: TGTGCCAGCAGCGTAGACGGGAGGGGCACAGATACGCAGTATTTT
d_call: TRBD1; j_call: TRBJ2-7; cdr3_length: 16; clone_size: few; v_call: TRBV5-1; cdr3_aa: CASSLRSTGGSYEQYF; cdr3_nt: TGCGCCAGCAGCTTGCGGTCTACAGGGGGATCCTACGAGCAGTACTTC
d_call: .; j_call: TRBJ1-3; cdr3_length: 13; clone_size: few; v_call: TRBV5-1; cdr3_aa: CASKTDTGNTIYF; cdr3_nt: TGCGCCAGCAAGACAGATACTGGAAACACCATATATTTT
d_call: TRBD1; j_call: TRBJ2-7; cdr3_length: 15; clone_size: few; v_call: TRBV5-1; cdr3_aa: CASSLGQGISYEQYF; cdr3_nt: TGCGCCAGCAGCTTGGGACAGGGGATATCCTACGAGCAGTACTTC
d_call: .; j_call: TRBJ2-7; cdr3_length: 14; clone_size: .; v_call: TRBV7-9; cdr3_aa: CASSASGKWGEQYF; cdr3_nt: TGTGCCAGCAGCGCCTCGGGCAAGTGGGGCGAGCAGTACTTC
d_call: TRBD1; j_call: TRBJ1-1; cdr3_length: 14; clone_size: few; v_call: TRBV18; cdr3_aa: CASSYDRGNTEAFF; cdr3_nt: TGTGCCAGCTCCTACGACAGGGGGAACACTGAAGCTTTCTTT
d_call: .; j_call: TRBJ1-1; cdr3_length: 13; clone_size: .; v_call: TRBV2; cdr3_aa: CASRTAPGTEAFF; cdr3_nt: TGTGCCAGCAGGACCGCCCCGGGCACTGAAGCTTTCTTT
d_call: .; j_call: TRBJ2-6; cdr3_length: 13; clone_size: few; v_call: TRBV2; cdr3_aa: CASGGSGANVLTF; cdr3_nt: TGTGCCAGCGGGGGCTCTGGGGCCAACGTCCTGACTTTC
d_call: .; j_call: TRBJ2-1; cdr3_length: 15; clone_size: .; v_call: TRBV6-5; cdr3_aa: CASSPTRGFDNEQFF; cdr3_nt: TGTGCCAGCAGTCCAACCAGGGGTTTCGACAATGAGCAGTTCTTC
d_call: .; j_call: TRBJ1-1; cdr3_length: 13; clone_size: .; v_call: TRBV29-1; cdr3_aa: CSVESPTVNEAFF; cdr3_nt: TGCAGCGTTGAATCCCCGACAGTTAATGAAGCTTTCTTT
d_call: TRBD2; j_call: TRBJ2-3; cdr3_length: 15; clone_size: .; v_call: TRBV7-3; cdr3_aa: CASSQAGGPSDTQYF; cdr3_nt: TGTGCCAGCAGCCAAGCGGGAGGGCCCTCAGATACGCAGTATTTT
d_call: .; j_call: TRBJ1-3; cdr3_length: 10; clone_size: .; v_call: TRBV4-2; cdr3_aa: CASSGNTIYF; cdr3_nt: TGTGCCTCCTCTGGAAACACCATATATTTT
d_call: .; j_call: TRBJ2-3; cdr3_length: 14; clone_size: .; v_call: TRBV7-6; cdr3_aa: CASSLSGGTNTQYF; cdr3_nt: TGTGCCAGCAGCTTATCCGGGGGTACGAATACGCAGTATTTT
d_call: .; j_call: TRBJ2-7; cdr3_length: 14; clone_size: .; v_call: TRBV5-1; cdr3_aa: CASSLNGASYEQYF; cdr3_nt: TGCGCCAGCAGCTTGAACGGTGCCTCCTACGAGCAGTACTTC
d_call: .; j_call: TRBJ2-5; cdr3_length: 12; clone_size: .; v_call: TRBV7-9; cdr3_aa: CASSQDKETQYF; cdr3_nt: TGTGCCAGCAGCCAGGACAAAGAGACCCAGTACTTC
d_call: .; j_call: TRBJ2-3; cdr3_length: 17; clone_size: .; v_call: TRBV27; cdr3_aa: CASSLSSWGFSTDTQYF; cdr3_nt: TGTGCCAGCAGTTTATCTTCCTGGGGATTTAGCACAGATACGCAGTATTTT